This TCR beta chain came from a study of T-cell reconstitution after alpha-beta-depleted transplantation in children. Comments on this clonotype: Its antigen is still unknown.

V dropped 0 bases and J dropped 5 bases, with 16 bases sitting between them. Germline V gene data show CDR1 as DFQATT and CDR2 as SNEGSKA (reference sequence). This CDR3 is 15 amino acids long. Unique molecular identifiers were used in preparing the TCRbeta library. MiXCR was run by TCRdb on the PCR reads, yielding one entry per CDR3 protein. The table has under 850,000 distinct CDR3 sequences, around 13% seen once. Study conclusions and caveats: T-cell numbers and diversity, one year after transplant, stemmed largely from T cells that were newly produced. Recipient T cells and thymic progenitors that survived were the source of the high TCRbeta diversity seen at day 60 in some patients. Reportedly, only several hundred clones from non-depleted graft cells drove alpha-beta T-cell counts at about two months.

The sequence was obtained from a girl aged 2-9 years with congenital amegakaryocytic thrombocytopenia, due to receive a stem cell transplant. The V and J genes are TRBV20-1 and TRBJ1-1, with TRBD1 as a possible D gene (5 bases). The material was PBMCs, obtained before TCRalphabeta/CD19-depleted stem cell transplant. The CDR3 region is CSARDRGRPRTEAFF. The CDR3 DNA sequence: TGCAGTGCTAGAGATCGGGGCCGACCTCGGACTGAAGCTTTCTTT.